One and the same sample provided the 11 T cell receptor beta chains below, sequenced in a study of cytomegalovirus exposure and HLA in healthy donors. The PCR ran on 60 Vbeta and 13 Jbeta primers. The table came from immunoSEQ multiplex PCR; TCRdb's copy has only in-frame clones and leaves some out. Of 150,000 or so clones listed, roughly 73% were seen once; the top ten hold 3% to 3.5%. The specimen sequenced was PBMCs. The receptor source for this set is a man in his forties or fifties in good health and CMV-seronegative.

The chain is built from TRBV15 and TRBJ2-1; D gene uncertain. Trimming took off 0 bases at V and 2 bases at J, with 11 bases between the two ends. The CDR3 spans 16 residues. CDR1 LNHNV and CDR2 YYDKDF come from the germline V gene (reference sequence). For the CDR3, the DNA is TGTGCCACCAGCAGAGATCGGGTGCCTACCTACAATGAGCAGTTCTTC. Protein sequence: CATSRDRVPTYNEQFF.

The chain has TRBV13 and TRBJ1-3, with D possibly being TRBD1 (5 bases). The length of the CDR3 is 15 residues. Looked up from germline, CDR1 is PRHDT and CDR2 is FYEKMQ (reference sequence). V was pared by 1 base and J by 9 bases, with 16 bases between. CDR3 protein: CASSLEGGTAGTIYF. CDR3 coding DNA: TGTGCCAGCAGCTTAGAAGGCGGGACCGCTGGCACCATATATTTT.

This rearrangement joins TRBV11-3 to TRBJ2-5; 10 bases match TRBD1. The CDR3 is made up of 15 amino acids. V shed 4 bases, J shed 2 bases, and the junction held 4 bases outside the gene matches. Looked up from germline, CDR1 is SGHNT and CDR2 is YENEEA. DNA of the CDR3: TGTGCCAGCAGCTCATCGGGACAGGGGCAAGAGACCCAGTACTTC. As protein: CASSSSGQGQETQYF. The full variable domain, completed using reference TRBV11-3 and TRBJ2-5, is EAGVVQSPRYKIIEKKQPVAFWCNPISGHNTLYWYLQNLGQGPELLIRYENEEAVDDSQLPKDRFSAERLKGVDSTLKIQPAELGDSAVYLCASSSSGQGQETQYFGPGTRLLVL.

This clone appeared a single time. V gene TRBV5-1 combines with J gene TRBJ2-7; 8 bases are shared with TRBD1. With V trimmed by 4 bases and J by 7 bases, 13 bases remained unmatched. CDR3 size: 15 residues. Germline V gene sequence: CDR1 SGHRS, CDR2 YFSETQ. CDR3: CASSTGTGPFAEQYF. The CDR3 DNA is TGCGCCAGCAGCACCGGGACAGGCCCTTTTGCGGAGCAGTACTTC. Based on the CDR3 plus reference TRBV5-1 and TRBJ2-7, the full variable domain is KAGVTQTPRYLIKTRGQQVTLSCSPISGHRSVSWYQQTPGQGLQFLFEYFSETQRNKGNFPGRFSGRQFSNSRSEMNVSTLELGDSALYLCASSTGTGPFAEQYFGPGTRLTVT.

This chain links TRBV29-1 with TRBJ2-3; 12 bases are a match to TRBD2. CDR3 length: 14 amino acids. The junction had 3 bases not matched to a gene; V was cut back by 8 bases and J by 0 bases. The germline gives CDR1 SQVTM, CDR2 ANQGSEA. This chain's CDR3 is CSLTSGGSTDTQYF. The CDR3 nucleotides read TGCAGCCTTACTAGCGGGGGGAGCACAGATACGCAGTATTTT.

The J gene is TRBJ1-1, the V gene TRBV7-9, with D possibly matching TRBD1 (5 bases). The CDR3 totals 14 residues. Germline loops: CDR1 SEHNR, CDR2 FQNEAQ (reference sequence). Deletions cut 11 bases from V and 5 bases from J, with 21 bases between. The CDR3 coding sequence is TGTGCCTCCCACGAGGCTCTGGAGGGGACTGAAGCTTTCTTT. Translating gives CASHEALEGTEAFF.

The V and J genes are TRBV30 and TRBJ2-7; D remains ambiguous. Germline V gene data show CDR1 as GTSNPN and CDR2 as SVGIG (reference sequence). This CDR3 spans 13 amino acids. With 1 base removed from V and 4 bases from J, the gap between germline ends came to 11 bases. Here the CDR3 DNA reads TGTGCCTGGAGTGGTAACGGAGAATACGAGCAGTACTTC. As protein: CAWSGNGEYEQYF.

The chain uses TRBV23-1 and TRBJ1-1; 7 nucleotides match TRBD1. TRBV23-1 is given ORF status, its function remaining uncertain. Trimming removed 0 bases from V and 4 bases from J; junction bases left unmatched: 5. The CDR3 consists of 15 residues. Here the CDR3 reads CASSQSRQGCTEAFF. For the CDR3, the DNA is TGCGCCAGCAGTCAATCTCGACAGGGCTGCACTGAAGCTTTCTTT.

The table lists this clone with a few counts. This rearrangement joins TRBV7-9 to TRBJ1-1; D is uncertain. Germline values: CDR1 SEHNR, CDR2 FQNEAQ (reference sequence). The CDR3 extends over 11 amino acids. V dropped 7 bases and J dropped 5 bases, with 8 bases sitting between them. In DNA form, the CDR3 reads TGTGCCAGCACCGCGGAAACTGAAGCTTTCTTT. This sequence encodes CASTAETEAFF.

As DNA, the CDR3 is TGTGCCAGCAGCTTATTCGCCGTTCGTCAGGGAGGGGGCTACACCTTC. This encodes CASSLFAVRQGGGYTF. This sequence joins TRBV7-2 and TRBJ1-2, with D tentatively TRBD1 (5 bases). From germline, CDR1 is SGHTA and CDR2 FQGNSA. The ends were cut back, 2 bases at V and 8 bases at J, with 21 bases in the middle. There are 16 residues in the CDR3.

This rearrangement joins TRBV5-1 to TRBJ2-3; possibly TRBD1 for D (7 bases). Per germline, CDR1 SGHRS and CDR2 YFSETQ. The ends were cut back, 5 bases at V and 2 bases at J, with 21 bases in the middle. The CDR3 has 17 amino acids. CDR3 residues: CASRNEGQGGLTDTQYF. The CDR3 nucleotides are TGCGCCAGCAGAAACGAAGGGCAGGGGGGACTCACAGATACGCAGTATTTT.